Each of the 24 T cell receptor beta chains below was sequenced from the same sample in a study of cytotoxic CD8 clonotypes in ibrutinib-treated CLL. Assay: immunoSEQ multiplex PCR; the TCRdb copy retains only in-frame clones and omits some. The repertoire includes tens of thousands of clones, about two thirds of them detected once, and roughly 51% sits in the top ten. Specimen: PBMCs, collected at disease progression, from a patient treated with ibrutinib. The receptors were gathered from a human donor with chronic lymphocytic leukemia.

Here the CDR3 DNA reads TGCAGCGTCGGCGGTAGCGGGGGAGGCACCGGGGAGCTGTTTTTT. It yields the protein CSVGGSGGGTGELFF. The chain links TRBV29-1 to TRBJ2-2; TRBD2 matches at 9 bases. V dropped 6 bases and J dropped 4; count of bases not matched to a gene: 9. Germline CDR1 reads SQVTM; CDR2 reads ANQGSEA. The CDR3 is 15 amino acids.

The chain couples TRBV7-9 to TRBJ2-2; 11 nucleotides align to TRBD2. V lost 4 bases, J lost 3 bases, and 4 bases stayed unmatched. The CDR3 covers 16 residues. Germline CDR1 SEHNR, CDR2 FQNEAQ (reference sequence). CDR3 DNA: TGTGCCAGCAGCTCCCTAGCGGGGGGACACACCGGGGAGCTGTTTTTT. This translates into CASSSLAGGHTGELFF.

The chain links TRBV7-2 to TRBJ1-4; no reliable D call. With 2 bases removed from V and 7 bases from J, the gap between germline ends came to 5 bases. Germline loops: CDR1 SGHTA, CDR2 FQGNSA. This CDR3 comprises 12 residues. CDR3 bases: TGTGCCAGCAGCTTAAAAGGTGAAAAACTGTTTTTT. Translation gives CASSLKGEKLFF.

The DNA of the CDR3 is TGCGCCAGCAGCCCAGGACTAGTGGGGTCCTACGAGCAGTACTTC. Translating gives CASSPGLVGSYEQYF. V is TRBV5-1 and J is TRBJ2-7; 7 bases match TRBD2. Per germline, CDR1 SGHRS and CDR2 YFSETQ. Trimming cost V 4 bases and J 1 base; bases outside gene matches: 8. The CDR3 has 15 amino acids.

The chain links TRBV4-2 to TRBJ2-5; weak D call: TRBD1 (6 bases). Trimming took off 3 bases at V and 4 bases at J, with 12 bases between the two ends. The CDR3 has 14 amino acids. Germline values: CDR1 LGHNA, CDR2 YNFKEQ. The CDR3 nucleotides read TGTGCCAGCAGCCAGCCTTCCAGGGGAGAGACCCAGTACTTC. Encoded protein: CASSQPSRGETQYF.

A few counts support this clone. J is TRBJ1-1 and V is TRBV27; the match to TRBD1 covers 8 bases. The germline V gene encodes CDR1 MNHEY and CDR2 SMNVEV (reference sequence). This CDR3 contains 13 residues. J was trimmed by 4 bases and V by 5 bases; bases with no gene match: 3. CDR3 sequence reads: CASSPTGGTEAFF. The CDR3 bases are TGTGCCAGCAGTCCCACAGGGGGCACTGAAGCTTTCTTT.

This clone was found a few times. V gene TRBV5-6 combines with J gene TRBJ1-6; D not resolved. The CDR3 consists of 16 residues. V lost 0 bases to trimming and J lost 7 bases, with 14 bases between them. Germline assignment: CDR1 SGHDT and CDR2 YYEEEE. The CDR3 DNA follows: TGTGCCAGCAGCTTGGGGCCCGAACCTCGGAATTCACCCCTCCACTTT. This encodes CASSLGPEPRNSPLHF.

CDR3 nucleotides: TGCGCCAGCACCCCAGTCAGGACTAGCGGGGGGGAAGAGACCCAGTACTTC. Residues: CASTPVRTSGGEETQYF. The V gene is TRBV4-3, the J gene TRBJ2-5, with 15 bases lining up with TRBD2. There are 17 residues in the CDR3. The J segment lost 3 bases and the V segment lost 7 bases, leaving 9 bases of the junction unmatched. Germline V gene data show CDR1 as LGHNA and CDR2 as YSLEER.

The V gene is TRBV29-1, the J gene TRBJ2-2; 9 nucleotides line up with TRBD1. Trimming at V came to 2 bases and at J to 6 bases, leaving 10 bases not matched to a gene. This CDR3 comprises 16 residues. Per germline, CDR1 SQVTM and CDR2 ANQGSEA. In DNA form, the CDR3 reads TGCAGCGTTGAACGGGAACAGGGGGCAGATTCCGGGGAGCTGTTTTTT. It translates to CSVEREQGADSGELFF.

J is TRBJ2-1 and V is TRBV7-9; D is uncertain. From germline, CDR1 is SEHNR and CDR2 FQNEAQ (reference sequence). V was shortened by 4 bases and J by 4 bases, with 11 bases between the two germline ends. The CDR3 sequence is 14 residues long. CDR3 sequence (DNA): TGTGCCAGCAGCTCCCCCCACAGTTACAATGAGCAGTTCTTC. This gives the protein CASSSPHSYNEQFF.

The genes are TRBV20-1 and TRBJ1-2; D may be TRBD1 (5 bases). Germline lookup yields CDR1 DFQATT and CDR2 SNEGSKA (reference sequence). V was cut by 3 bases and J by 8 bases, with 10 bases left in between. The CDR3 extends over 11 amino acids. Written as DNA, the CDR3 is TGCAGTGCTAGTTTGGGGCAGGGCTACACCTTC. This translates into CSASLGQGYTF.

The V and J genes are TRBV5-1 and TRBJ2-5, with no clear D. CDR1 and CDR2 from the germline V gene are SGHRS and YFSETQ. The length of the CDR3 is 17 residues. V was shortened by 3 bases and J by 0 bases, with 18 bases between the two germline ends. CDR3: CASSSSGAPAHQETQYF. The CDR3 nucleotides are TGCGCCAGCAGCTCGTCGGGCGCTCCTGCACACCAAGAGACCCAGTACTTC.

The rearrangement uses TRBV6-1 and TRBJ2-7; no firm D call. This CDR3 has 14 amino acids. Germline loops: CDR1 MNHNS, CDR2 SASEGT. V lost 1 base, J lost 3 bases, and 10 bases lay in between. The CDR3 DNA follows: TGTGCCAGCAGTGAAGTTAACAGAGACTACGAGCAGTACTTC. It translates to CASSEVNRDYEQYF.

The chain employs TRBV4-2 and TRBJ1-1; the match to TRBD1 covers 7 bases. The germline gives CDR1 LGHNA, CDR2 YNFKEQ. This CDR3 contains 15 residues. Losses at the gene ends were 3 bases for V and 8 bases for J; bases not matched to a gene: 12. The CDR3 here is CASSQEPQGVREAFF. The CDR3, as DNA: TGTGCCAGCAGCCAGGAGCCTCAGGGGGTGAGGGAAGCTTTCTTT.

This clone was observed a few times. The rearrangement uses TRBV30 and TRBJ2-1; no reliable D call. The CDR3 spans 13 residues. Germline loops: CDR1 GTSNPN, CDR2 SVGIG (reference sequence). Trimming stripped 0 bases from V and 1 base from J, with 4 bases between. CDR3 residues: CAWSVHSYNEQFF. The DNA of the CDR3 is TGTGCCTGGAGTGTACATTCCTACAATGAGCAGTTCTTC.

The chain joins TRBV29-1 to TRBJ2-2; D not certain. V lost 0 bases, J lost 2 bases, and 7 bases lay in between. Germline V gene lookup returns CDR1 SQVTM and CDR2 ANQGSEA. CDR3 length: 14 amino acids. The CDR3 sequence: CSVEESVNTGELFF. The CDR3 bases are TGCAGCGTTGAAGAATCGGTCAACACCGGGGAGCTGTTTTTT.

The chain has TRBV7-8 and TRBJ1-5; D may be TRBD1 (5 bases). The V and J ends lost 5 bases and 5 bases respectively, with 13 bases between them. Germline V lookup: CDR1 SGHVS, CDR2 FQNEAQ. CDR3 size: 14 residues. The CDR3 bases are TGTGCCAGCAGCCTGATTAAGGGGTATCAGCCCCAGCATTTT. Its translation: CASSLIKGYQPQHF.

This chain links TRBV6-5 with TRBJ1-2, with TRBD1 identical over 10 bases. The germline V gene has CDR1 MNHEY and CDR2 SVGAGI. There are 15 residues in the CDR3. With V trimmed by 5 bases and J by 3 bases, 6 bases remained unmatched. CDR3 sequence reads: CASSATTGGHYGYTF. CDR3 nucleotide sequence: TGTGCCAGCAGTGCCACGACAGGGGGCCACTATGGCTACACCTTC.

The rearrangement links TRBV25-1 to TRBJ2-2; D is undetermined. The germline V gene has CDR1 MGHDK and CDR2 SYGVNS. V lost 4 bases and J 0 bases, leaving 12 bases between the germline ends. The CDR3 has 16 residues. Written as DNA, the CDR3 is TGTGCCAGCAGTGTAGAAGGTTGGGCGAACACCGGGGAGCTGTTTTTT. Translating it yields CASSVEGWANTGELFF.

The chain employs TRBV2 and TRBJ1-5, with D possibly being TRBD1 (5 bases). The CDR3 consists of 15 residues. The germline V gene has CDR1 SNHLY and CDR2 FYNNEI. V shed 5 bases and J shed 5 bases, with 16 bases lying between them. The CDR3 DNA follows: TGTGCCAGCAGTTGGGACGCCAAGACCCATCAGCCCCAGCATTTT. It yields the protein CASSWDAKTHQPQHF. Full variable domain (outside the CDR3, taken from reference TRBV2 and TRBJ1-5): EPEVTQTPSHQVTQMGQEVILRCVPISNHLYFYWYRQILGQKVEFLVSFYNNEISEKSEIFDDQFSVERPDGSNFTLKIRSTKLEDSAMYFCASSWDAKTHQPQHFGDGTRLSIL.

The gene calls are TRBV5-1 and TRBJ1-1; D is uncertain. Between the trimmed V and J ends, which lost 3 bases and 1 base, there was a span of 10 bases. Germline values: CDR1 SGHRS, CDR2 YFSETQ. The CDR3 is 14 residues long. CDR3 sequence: CASSSFQRNTEAFF. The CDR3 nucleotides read TGCGCCAGCAGCTCATTCCAGCGGAACACTGAAGCTTTCTTT.

CDR3 protein: CASSFGGDNTEAFF. In DNA form, the CDR3 reads TGCGCCAGCAGCTTTGGTGGGGATAACACTGAAGCTTTCTTT. The V call is TRBV5-1, the J call TRBJ1-1; D remains ambiguous. The CDR3 runs to 14 residues. V gave up 2 bases and J gave up 2 bases, with 10 bases separating them. CDR1 and CDR2 (germline): SGHRS, YFSETQ. Full variable domain (outside the CDR3, taken from reference TRBV5-1 and TRBJ1-1): KAGVTQTPRYLIKTRGQQVTLSCSPISGHRSVSWYQQTPGQGLQFLFEYFSETQRNKGNFPGRFSGRQFSNSRSEMNVSTLELGDSALYLCASSFGGDNTEAFFGQGTRLTVV.

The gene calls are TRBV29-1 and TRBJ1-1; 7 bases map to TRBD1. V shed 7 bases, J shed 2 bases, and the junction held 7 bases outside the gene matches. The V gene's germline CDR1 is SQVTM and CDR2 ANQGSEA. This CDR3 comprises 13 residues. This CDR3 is CSADEGANTEAFF. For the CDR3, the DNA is TGCAGCGCGGATGAGGGGGCCAACACTGAAGCTTTCTTT.

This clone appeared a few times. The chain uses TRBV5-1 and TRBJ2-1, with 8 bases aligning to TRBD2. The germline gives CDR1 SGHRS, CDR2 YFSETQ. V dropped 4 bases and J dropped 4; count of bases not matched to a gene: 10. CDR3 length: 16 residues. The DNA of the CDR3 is TGCGCCAGCAGCGAAACTTTAGCGGGGCTATACAATGAGCAGTTCTTC. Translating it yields CASSETLAGLYNEQFF.